This T cell receptor beta chain was captured by sequencing in a study of somatic mutations in cytotoxic T cells in rheumatoid arthritis. Overall study context: It was right after diagnosis, before any treatment, that patient blood (about 32 ml EDTA) was drawn. General study points: Antigen specificity of the expanded CD8+ clones was not determined. In about an eighth of the 65 patients, the largest CD8+ clone exceeded 20% of CD8+ cells.

Profiling relied on immunoSEQ multiplex PCR, and the TCRdb table lists in-frame clones only, not all of them. The table shows about 30,000 clones, with 75% to 85% occurring only once. As regards this clone: What it binds is not known.

Material for sequencing was CD8+ T cells sorted from blood. This receptor was identified in an adult with rheumatoid arthritis.

The CDR3 sequence: CASSLIHLAEGTYQETQYF. The CDR3 DNA reads TGTGCCAGCAGCTTAATCCACCTAGCGGAGGGAACGTACCAAGAGACCCAGTACTTC. V usage is TRBV11-2 and J usage is TRBJ2-5, with 7 bases that match TRBD2. V lost 2 bases to trimming and J lost 0 bases; unmatched junction nucleotides: 15. This CDR3 is 19 amino acids long. Germline V gene lookup returns CDR1 SGHAT and CDR2 FQNNGV.